The next 23 T cell receptor beta chains were all read from a single sample in a study of identical twins. TCRdb reanalysed the 5' RACE reads using MiXCR and keeps one entry per CDR3 protein. The repertoire has fewer than 900,000 distinct CDR3 sequences, over 20% of them found once; the top ten carry 4% to 5.5%. The same data also contributed to another study, on T cells expressing NK-cell markers.

Source material: PBMCs. The receptors derive from a woman between 18 and 30 years old in good health.

This clonotype was observed a handful of times. The genes are TRBV3-1 and TRBJ2-1, with TRBD2 identical over 10 bases. CDR3 length equals 15 residues. J lost 1 base, V lost 6 bases, and 3 bases had no gene match. Germline CDR1 reads LGHDT; CDR2 reads YNNKEL (reference sequence). The CDR3 loop is CASRQLAGSYNEQFF. The CDR3 nucleotides read TGTGCCAGCAGGCAACTAGCGGGGTCCTACAATGAGCAGTTCTTC.

The chain uses TRBV6-2 or TRBV6-3 and TRBJ2-7, with D uncertain. This CDR3 contains 12 residues. The germline V gene encodes CDR1 MNHEY and CDR2 SVGEGT. Trimming stripped 4 bases from V and 2 bases from J, with 6 bases between. CDR3 residues: CASSFRPYEQYF. The CDR3 DNA follows: TGTGCCAGCAGTTTCCGACCCTACGAGCAGTACTTC.

The V gene is TRBV5-5, the J gene TRBJ1-2; tentatively, D is TRBD1 (5 bases). Germline loops: CDR1 SGHKS, CDR2 YYEKEE (reference sequence). Trimming stripped 0 bases from V and 7 bases from J, with 13 bases between. The CDR3 extends over 14 amino acids. The CDR3 region is CASSLVSREPGYTF. The CDR3 nucleotides read TGTGCCAGCAGCTTGGTATCCAGGGAGCCTGGCTACACCTTC.

At least ten counts were recorded for this clonotype. V is TRBV5-1 and J is TRBJ2-7; 11 bases map to TRBD2. The trim removed 4 bases at V and 2 bases at J, leaving 2 bases unmatched. The CDR3 contains 14 residues. Per the germline V gene, CDR1 is SGHRS and CDR2 is YFSETQ. CDR3 bases: TGCGCCAGCAGCGAGGGACTAGCGGCCTACGAGCAGTACTTC. This gives the protein CASSEGLAAYEQYF.

This clonotype was detected many times. The chain is built from TRBV5-1 and TRBJ2-5, with D possibly called TRBD1 or TRBD2 (6 bases each). The CDR3 is 16 residues long. In germline, CDR1 is SGHRS, CDR2 YFSETQ. V shed 2 bases and J shed 1 base, with 15 bases lying between them. The CDR3 here is CASSFSLRGPQETQYF. CDR3 bases: TGCGCCAGCAGCTTTTCCCTACGGGGGCCCCAAGAGACCCAGTACTTC.

The chain has TRBV6-5 and TRBJ2-7; no definite D call. This CDR3 has 12 residues. V was clipped by 4 bases and J by 6 bases, with 10 bases between them. Germline CDR1 MNHEY, CDR2 SVGAGI. The CDR3 region is CASSSGVREQYF. DNA of the CDR3: TGTGCCAGCAGTTCCGGTGTCCGCGAGCAGTACTTC.

The chain links TRBV10-3 to TRBJ2-1, with a weak D call TRBD2 (6 bases). Germline-derived CDR1 and CDR2 are ENHRY and SYGVKD. Between the trimmed V and J ends, which lost 5 bases and 1 base, there was a span of 12 bases. CDR3 size: 15 residues. The CDR3: CAISFKAGSYNEQFF. The CDR3 nucleotides are TGTGCCATCAGTTTTAAAGCGGGTTCCTACAATGAGCAGTTCTTC.

This clonotype was counted between two and nine times. The V gene is TRBV20-1, the J gene TRBJ2-5; 7 positions match TRBD2. CDR1 is DFQATT, CDR2 SNEGSKA, per germline (reference sequence). CDR3 length: 15 residues. With V trimmed by 4 bases and J by 1 base, 9 bases remained unmatched. In DNA form, the CDR3 reads TGCAGTGCTAAAGTAGCGGGCAGACCCCAAGAGACCCAGTACTTC. Encoded protein: CSAKVAGRPQETQYF.

This clonotype was counted between two and nine times. This chain links TRBV27 with TRBJ2-3, with 8 nucleotides matching TRBD2. CDR1 and CDR2 (germline): MNHEY, SMNVEV (reference sequence). Trimming at V came to 2 bases and at J to 0 bases, leaving 10 bases not matched to a gene. The CDR3 has 18 residues. The CDR3 protein is CASSLPLSSGRSTDTQYF. CDR3 sequence (DNA): TGTGCCAGCAGTTTACCCCTCTCTAGCGGGCGAAGCACAGATACGCAGTATTTT.

The V gene is TRBV12-3 or TRBV12-4, the J gene TRBJ2-1; D ambiguous. V lost 2 bases to trimming and J lost 5 bases, with 7 bases between them. The CDR3 extends over 13 amino acids. The CDR3, as DNA: TGTGCCAGCAGTTTAACCAAGAACAATGAGCAGTTCTTC. This sequence encodes CASSLTKNNEQFF.

This clonotype appeared a few times. The rearrangement links TRBV7-2 to TRBJ2-3; 7 bases fit TRBD2. The V gene's germline CDR1 is SGHTA and CDR2 FQGNSA. V dropped 5 bases and J dropped 6; count of bases not matched to a gene: 11. The CDR3 covers 15 residues. The CDR3 nucleotides read TGTGCCAGCAGCGACTGGCGGGAGATGATTGATACGCAGTATTTT. As protein: CASSDWREMIDTQYF.

This clonotype was picked up a small number of times. The rearrangement links TRBV5-1 to TRBJ2-7; 8 bases line up with TRBD1. The CDR3 sequence is 15 residues long. In germline, CDR1 is SGHRS, CDR2 YFSETQ. J was trimmed by 5 bases and V by 4 bases; bases with no gene match: 11. The CDR3 nucleotides read TGCGCCAGCAGCCAGTACCGGGACAGGAATAACGAGCAGTACTTC. The encoded protein is CASSQYRDRNNEQYF.

This clonotype was observed a handful of times. The chain links TRBV25-1 to TRBJ2-1, with D perhaps being TRBD1 or TRBD2 (5 bases each). The germline gives CDR1 MGHDK, CDR2 SYGVNS. CDR3 size: 13 residues. Trimming removed 5 bases at V and 11 bases at J, with 16 bases between. This CDR3 is CASSSPGTQKQFF. The CDR3 DNA is TGTGCCAGCAGTAGTCCCGGGACCCAGAAGCAGTTCTTC.

The chain uses TRBV10-1 and TRBJ2-2; weak D call: TRBD2 (6 bases). This CDR3 comprises 15 residues. The germline gives CDR1 WNHNN, CDR2 SYGVQD (reference sequence). Deletions cut 6 bases from V and 4 bases from J, with 15 bases between. For the CDR3, the DNA is TGCGCCAGCAGCCCCGCACTGGAGGGCACCGGGGAGCTGTTTTTT. This encodes CASSPALEGTGELFF.

This clonotype was seen a handful of times. The chain employs TRBV6-1 and TRBJ1-2; D is possibly TRBD1 (6 bases). The CDR3 has 13 residues. V dropped 6 bases and J dropped 4 bases, with 12 bases sitting between them. Germline V lookup: CDR1 MNHNS, CDR2 SASEGT. This CDR3 reads CASRKGVSYGYTF. The CDR3 bases are TGTGCCAGCAGAAAGGGGGTTAGCTATGGCTACACCTTC.

This clonotype occurred a few times. The V call is TRBV29-1, the J call TRBJ2-5; 7 bases line up with TRBD2. The CDR3 has 12 amino acids. Unmatched junction bases numbered 4, after V lost 4 bases and J lost 5 bases. Germline V gene lookup returns CDR1 SQVTM and CDR2 ANQGSEA. Here the CDR3 DNA reads TGCAGCGTTGTTTGGGGGGGTGAGACCCAGTACTTC. Amino acid sequence: CSVVWGGETQYF.

V and J are TRBV7-2 and TRBJ2-2; no firm D call. Germline values: CDR1 SGHTA, CDR2 FQGNSA. The CDR3 covers 17 residues. Trimming took off 0 bases at V and 5 bases at J, with 16 bases between the two ends. The CDR3 nucleotides are TGTGCCAGCAGCTTAGCGGTCAGTTCTCTAGATACCGGGGAGCTGTTTTTT. Translation: CASSLAVSSLDTGELFF.

V gene TRBV7-9 combines with J gene TRBJ1-2; D not certain. Trimming removed 3 bases from V and 3 bases from J, with 14 bases in between. Germline V gene data show CDR1 as SEHNR and CDR2 as FQNEAQ (reference sequence). CDR3 length: 15 residues. CDR3 residues: CASSFQRGKHYGYTF. The CDR3, as DNA: TGTGCCAGCAGCTTCCAGAGAGGGAAGCACTATGGCTACACCTTC.

Worth noting for this clonotype: Its ends do not fully match the called genes, so a read error is possible. The CDR3 DNA sequence: TGTGCCAGCAGTGTACAGGACCAAGCGACCCAGTACTTC. It specifies CASSVQDQATQYF. This chain connects TRBV25-1 to TRBJ2-5, with D perhaps matching TRBD1 (5 bases). The germline V gene encodes CDR1 MGHDK and CDR2 SYGVNS. The CDR3 extends over 13 amino acids.

The chain is built from TRBV20-1 and TRBJ2-7; D is ambiguous. CDR3 length equals 11 residues. CDR1 DFQATT and CDR2 SNEGSKA come from the germline V gene (reference sequence). With 4 bases removed from V and 6 bases from J, the gap between germline ends came to 10 bases. CDR3 coding DNA: TGCAGTGCTATTTCTTCGGGCGAGCAGTACTTC. It specifies CSAISSGEQYF.

This CDR3 is CSGDRGNIQYF. The DNA of the CDR3 is TGCAGCGGAGACAGGGGGAACATTCAGTACTTC. This chain uses TRBV29-1 with TRBJ2-4, with 9 bases fitting TRBD1. CDR1 and CDR2 from the germline V gene are SQVTM and ANQGSEA. With 7 bases clipped from V and 7 bases from J, the junction kept 2 bases outside the gene matches. CDR3 size: 11 residues.

The V gene is TRBV12-3 or TRBV12-4, the J gene TRBJ2-3, with D tentatively TRBD2 (5 bases). V gave up 6 bases and J gave up 5 bases, with 9 bases separating them. CDR3 length equals 12 residues. CDR3 sequence: CASRKEVDTQYF. For the CDR3, the DNA is TGTGCCAGCAGGAAGGAGGTAGATACGCAGTATTTT.

This clonotype has a handful of counts. V and J are TRBV7-9 and TRBJ1-2, with D tentatively TRBD1 (5 bases). Trimming took 5 bases from V and 14 from J, leaving 21 bases between them. Germline loops: CDR1 SEHNR, CDR2 FQNEAQ (reference sequence). The CDR3 covers 13 residues. This chain's CDR3 is CASSVDSGAAVTF. In DNA form, the CDR3 reads TGTGCCAGCAGCGTCGACTCCGGGGCCGCCGTAACCTTC.